Below, 20 T cell receptor beta chains from the same sample are listed, as sequenced in a study of OX40 agonist ivuxolimab in advanced cancers. The library was made by the immunoSEQ multiplex PCR assay. TCRdb holds this immuneACCESS table with in-frame rearrangements only. Some clones are missing; in checked studies, unresolved V genes explain under half, and the rest has no known cause. The sample records some 68,000 clones, more than 75% of which are singletons. Approximately 2.1% of the sample rests with the top ten. The material sequenced was CD4+ or CD8+ T cells sorted from blood, taken in a trial of the OX40 agonist ivuxolimab. The receptor set was obtained from an adult with an advanced solid tumor such as melanoma, head and neck, liver or kidney cancer.

This clone showed up just a few times. The chain carries TRBV7-9 and TRBJ2-7, with 9 positions matching TRBD2. This CDR3 has 14 amino acids. J gave up 4 bases and V 3 bases, and 4 bases lay outside the gene matches. Germline CDR1 is SEHNR and CDR2 is FQNEAQ (reference sequence). CDR3 in DNA: TGTGCCAGCAGCTTGGCGGGGGGGCCGTACGAGCAGTACTTC. Its translation is CASSLAGGPYEQYF.

This sequence joins TRBV10-1 and TRBJ1-5, with TRBD1 matching over 8 bases. This CDR3 region has 15 residues. Per germline, CDR1 WNHNN and CDR2 SYGVQD (reference sequence). The trim removed 8 bases at V and 0 bases at J, leaving 6 bases unmatched. The CDR3 loop is CASLNRGASNQPQHF. CDR3 DNA: TGCGCCAGCCTGAACAGGGGGGCTAGCAATCAGCCCCAGCATTTT.

The chain carries TRBV18 and TRBJ2-3; D uncertain. This CDR3 is built from 13 residues. V was clipped by 0 bases and J by 0 bases, with 1 base between them. Germline V gene lookup returns CDR1 KGHSH and CDR2 LQKENI. The DNA of the CDR3 is TGTGCCAGCTCACCACCGAGCACAGATACGCAGTATTTT. Translated, it gives CASSPPSTDTQYF.

Remarks on this clone: Other nucleotide sequences in the sample specify the same CDR3. The gene calls are TRBV7-3 and TRBJ2-5; 10 bases map to TRBD2. The CDR3 has 15 amino acids. Germline trimming cut 3 bases from V and 5 bases from J; bases unmatched to any gene: 6. Germline assignment: CDR1 SGHTA and CDR2 FQGTGA. This CDR3 reads CASSFGVAGGETQYF. The CDR3 region has the DNA TGTGCCAGCAGCTTCGGGGTAGCGGGAGGCGAGACCCAGTACTTC. The variable domain in full, completed from reference TRBV7-3 and TRBJ2-5, reads GAGVSQTPSNKVTEKGKYVELRCDPISGHTALYWYRQSLGQGPEFLIYFQGTGAADDSGLPNDRFFAVRPEGSVSTLKIQRTERGDSAVYLCASSFGVAGGETQYFGPGTRLLVL.

J is TRBJ2-7 and V is TRBV2; 7 bases are shared with TRBD1. This CDR3 has 14 amino acids. CDR1 and CDR2 (germline): SNHLY, FYNNEI. The V segment lost 7 bases and the J segment 3 bases; nucleotides outside the gene matches: 9. The CDR3 spells CASTETGTIYEQYF. CDR3 coding DNA: TGTGCCAGCACCGAGACAGGGACGATCTACGAGCAGTACTTC.

The J gene is TRBJ1-5, the V gene TRBV7-2; D ambiguous. CDR3 length: 14 residues. CDR1 is SGHTA and CDR2 is FQGNSA in the germline V gene. Trimming shortened V by 1 base and J by 5 bases, and 9 bases separated the two germline ends. CDR3 loop: CASSLGGFYQPQHF. CDR3 bases: TGTGCCAGCAGCTTAGGGGGATTCTATCAGCCCCAGCATTTT.

The rearrangement uses TRBV19 and TRBJ1-2; TRBD1 is a possible D gene (5 bases). This CDR3 is 12 amino acids long. The V gene lost 5 bases and the J gene lost 8 bases, with 12 bases spanning the gap. Germline CDR1 LNHDA, CDR2 SQIVND (reference sequence). The CDR3 protein is CASSSGNRGYTF. The CDR3 DNA reads TGTGCCAGTAGTTCAGGGAATCGAGGCTACACCTTC.

The chain recombines TRBV6-1 with TRBJ2-3; 9 bases align to TRBD2. Losses at the gene ends were 0 bases for V and 6 bases for J; bases not matched to a gene: 4. The CDR3 contains 15 residues. The V gene's germline CDR1 is MNHNS and CDR2 SASEGT. CDR3 amino acids: CASSEAGGGVDTQYF. The DNA of the CDR3 is TGTGCCAGCAGTGAAGCCGGCGGGGGGGTCGATACGCAGTATTTT.

This chain joins TRBV15 and TRBJ2-1, with D possibly being TRBD1 (6 bases). This CDR3 region has 15 residues. Trimming removed 0 bases from V and 6 bases from J, with 12 bases in between. Germline V lookup: CDR1 LNHNV, CDR2 YYDKDF (reference sequence). CDR3 DNA sequence: TGTGCCACCAGCAGAGATCTTGAAGGGGGCAATGAGCAGTTCTTC. It codes for CATSRDLEGGNEQFF.

The gene calls are TRBV18 and TRBJ1-1; D possibly corresponds to TRBD1 (5 bases). The CDR3 covers 14 residues. The germline V gene has CDR1 KGHSH and CDR2 LQKENI. Deletions cut 0 bases from V and 6 bases from J, with 11 bases between. Written as DNA, the CDR3 is TGTGCCAGCTCACCACCGGGGGTAAAGGCTGAAGCTTTCTTT. Translated, it gives CASSPPGVKAEAFF.

The rearrangement joins TRBV2 to TRBJ2-7; D is undetermined. This CDR3 comprises 16 residues. The germline gives CDR1 SNHLY, CDR2 FYNNEI. V lost 5 bases and J 6 bases, leaving 23 bases between the germline ends. DNA for the CDR3: TGTGCCAGCAGTTCGGACGGAGCCCCTCGTCTTGCCGAGCAGTACTTC. Translated: CASSSDGAPRLAEQYF.

This clone was recorded once. CDR3 DNA sequence: TGTGCCAGCAGTTACGATTACCAAGAGACCCAGTACTTC. This translates into CASSYDYQETQYF. The rearrangement links TRBV6-6 to TRBJ2-5, with D uncertain. V was shortened by 2 bases and J by 0 bases, with 4 bases between the two germline ends. The CDR3 runs to 13 residues. Germline lookup yields CDR1 MNHNY and CDR2 SVGAGI (reference sequence).

This clone was counted once. The chain links TRBV5-1 to TRBJ1-1; 8 nucleotides agree with TRBD1. The CDR3 has 14 residues. Trimming at V came to 5 bases and at J to 5 bases, leaving 8 bases not matched to a gene. The germline V gene encodes CDR1 SGHRS and CDR2 YFSETQ. The CDR3 DNA sequence: TGCGCCAGCAGTCAAGGACAGGGAGGTACTGAAGCTTTCTTT. Translation gives CASSQGQGGTEAFF.

V and J are TRBV9 and TRBJ2-7; D unresolved. Germline CDR1 SGDLS, CDR2 YYNGEE. The CDR3 consists of 15 residues. V dropped 2 bases and J dropped 1 base, with 13 bases sitting between them. CDR3 protein: CASSVSPIQSYEQYF. CDR3 nucleotide sequence: TGTGCCAGCAGCGTTTCCCCAATTCAATCCTACGAGCAGTACTTC.

The rearrangement joins TRBV10-3 to TRBJ1-5; 7 bases agree with TRBD1. The CDR3 has 15 residues. Trimming cost V 4 bases and J 6 bases; bases outside gene matches: 9. Germline V gene lookup returns CDR1 ENHRY and CDR2 SYGVKD. The CDR3 region is CAISGGTGVGQPQHF. For the CDR3, the DNA is TGTGCCATCAGTGGGGGTACAGGGGTTGGTCAGCCCCAGCATTTT.

V gene TRBV28 combines with J gene TRBJ1-1, with D unclear. CDR1 MDHEN and CDR2 SYDVKM come from the germline V gene. The CDR3 spans 13 residues. Trimming stripped 6 bases from V and 0 bases from J, with 8 bases between. This CDR3 is CASRGEMNTEAFF. CDR3 bases: TGTGCCAGCAGGGGCGAGATGAACACTGAAGCTTTCTTT.

The chain links TRBV4-1 to TRBJ2-7; 11 bases match TRBD1. Trimming at V came to 2 bases and at J to 5 bases, leaving 8 bases not matched to a gene. CDR1 and CDR2 (germline): MGHRA, YSYEKL. CDR3 length: 16 amino acids. CDR3 sequence (DNA): TGCGCCAGCAGCCAAACCGGGACAGGGGGAATCAACGAGCAGTACTTC. This sequence encodes CASSQTGTGGINEQYF.

CDR3 sequence (DNA): TGTGCCAGCAGCTCACAGACCTATGGCTACACCTTC. The encoded protein is CASSSQTYGYTF. The J gene is TRBJ1-2, the V gene TRBV28; no clear D gene. V lost 6 bases, J lost 4 bases, and 9 bases lay in between. Germline V gene sequence: CDR1 MDHEN, CDR2 SYDVKM. This CDR3 comprises 12 residues.

The chain combines TRBV5-1 with TRBJ2-1; no clear D gene. This CDR3 spans 14 amino acids. The V gene's germline CDR1 is SGHRS and CDR2 YFSETQ. Deletions cut 0 bases from V and 0 bases from J, with 4 bases between. CDR3 residues: CASSLGGSYNEQFF. CDR3 coding DNA: TGCGCCAGCAGCTTGGGGGGCTCCTACAATGAGCAGTTCTTC. Supplemented by reference TRBV5-1 and TRBJ2-1, the full variable domain reads KAGVTQTPRYLIKTRGQQVTLSCSPISGHRSVSWYQQTPGQGLQFLFEYFSETQRNKGNFPGRFSGRQFSNSRSEMNVSTLELGDSALYLCASSLGGSYNEQFFGPGTRLTVL.

The J gene is TRBJ2-1, the V gene TRBV11-3; TRBD2 matches 11 bases. Germline CDR1 reads SGHNT; CDR2 reads YENEEA. Trimming took 5 bases from V and 7 from J; bases not matched to a gene: 7. There are 15 residues in the CDR3. DNA of the CDR3: TGTGCCAGCAGCGCCACTAGCGGGAGAGGGAATGAGCAGTTCTTC. Amino acids: CASSATSGRGNEQFF.